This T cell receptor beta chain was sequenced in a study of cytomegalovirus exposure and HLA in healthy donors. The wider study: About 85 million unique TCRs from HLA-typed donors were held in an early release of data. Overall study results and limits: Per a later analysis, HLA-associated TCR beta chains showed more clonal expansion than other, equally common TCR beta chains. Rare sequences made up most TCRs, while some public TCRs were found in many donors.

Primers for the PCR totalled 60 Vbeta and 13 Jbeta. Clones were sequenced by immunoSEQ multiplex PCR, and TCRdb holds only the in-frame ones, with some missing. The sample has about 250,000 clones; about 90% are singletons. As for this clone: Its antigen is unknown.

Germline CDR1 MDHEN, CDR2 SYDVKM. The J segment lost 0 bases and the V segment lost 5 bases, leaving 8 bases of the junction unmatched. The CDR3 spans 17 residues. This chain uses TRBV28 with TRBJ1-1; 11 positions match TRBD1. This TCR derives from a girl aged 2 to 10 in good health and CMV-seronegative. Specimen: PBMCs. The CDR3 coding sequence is TGTGCCAGCAGTCCGAGGACAGGGGGCCTGGTGAACACTGAAGCTTTCTTT. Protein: CASSPRTGGLVNTEAFF. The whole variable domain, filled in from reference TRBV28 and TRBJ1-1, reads DVKVTQSSRYLVKRTGEKVFLECVQDMDHENMFWYRQDPGLGLRLIYFSYDVKMKEKGDIPEGYSVSREKKERFSLILESASTNQTSMYLCASSPRTGGLVNTEAFFGQGTRLTVV.